These T cell receptor beta chains were read from a single sample in a study of naive and memory T cell subsets. Using its own MiXCR run on the 5' RACE reads, TCRdb lists one record per CDR3 protein. The sample contains roughly 60,000 distinct CDR3 sequences, more than 6.5% of which appear only once. All receptors derive from a female donor in good health. The CDR3 runs from the conserved cysteine through the conserved F or W. The order of the fields is V gene, J gene, clone size, D gene, CDR3 DNA, CDR3 protein. D genes are given only for firm matches. A row's size may be missing; if present it is once, few, many or a size class.

V: TRBV19
J: TRBJ2-4
size: -
D: -
DNA: TGTGCCAGTAGTATCGGCGCGTCTTTACTAGCCAAAAACATTCAGTACTTC
CDR3: CASSIGASLLAKNIQYF

V: TRBV12-3/TRBV12-4
J: TRBJ1-1
size: many
D: -
DNA: TGTGCCAGCGTGAAGAACACTGAAGCTTTCTTT
CDR3: CASVKNTEAFF

V: TRBV5-1
J: TRBJ2-6
size: few
D: -
DNA: TGCGCCAGCAGAACCCGGGTAGGACAAAGCTCTGGGGCCAACGTCCTGACTTTC
CDR3: CASRTRVGQSSGANVLTF

V: TRBV5-1
J: TRBJ1-1
size: few
D: -
DNA: TGCGCCAGCAGCTCAGGACAGCCCAACACTGAAGCTTTCTTT
CDR3: CASSSGQPNTEAFF

V: TRBV6-1
J: TRBJ1-6
size: once
D: -
DNA: TGTGCCAGCAGGGCGGGAGTGAAACTCTATAATTCACCCCTCCACTTT
CDR3: CASRAGVKLYNSPLHF

V: TRBV29-1
J: TRBJ2-7
size: many
D: -
DNA: TGCAGCGTCTCCGGCCACAAATACTACGAGCAGTACTTC
CDR3: CSVSGHKYYEQYF

V: TRBV30
J: TRBJ2-1
size: few
D: TRBD2
DNA: TGTGCCTGGAACCTAGCGGGGGGGAACAATGAGCAGTTCTTC
CDR3: CAWNLAGGNNEQFF

V: TRBV27
J: TRBJ2-1
size: -
D: TRBD2
DNA: TGTGCCAGCAGCTTACAGGGCATCGGACTAGCGGGAGGGGGCTACAATGAGCAGTTCTTC
CDR3: CASSLQGIGLAGGGYNEQFF

V: TRBV5-1
J: TRBJ2-4
size: few
D: TRBD2
DNA: TGCGCCAGCAGCCTTGGACTAGCGAATGTAGCCAAAAACATTCAGTACTTC
CDR3: CASSLGLANVAKNIQYF

V: TRBV11-2
J: TRBJ1-1
size: many
D: -
DNA: TGTGCCAGCAGCTACAGGGTAAGGACTGAAGCTTTCTTT
CDR3: CASSYRVRTEAFF

V: TRBV3-1
J: TRBJ2-7
size: many
D: -
DNA: TGTGCCAGCAGCCCGACTTACGCGACCTCCTACGAGCAGTACTTC
CDR3: CASSPTYATSYEQYF

V: TRBV7-9
J: TRBJ2-2
size: -
D: -
DNA: TGTGCCAGCAGCTTAGATGCCAGCACCGGGGAGCTGTTTTTT
CDR3: CASSLDASTGELFF